A selection of T cell receptor beta chains follows, all from one sample in a study of tumor-infiltrating lymphocytes in oesophageal squamous cell carcinoma. TCRdb independently ran MiXCR on the PCR reads; one entry per CDR3 protein. The table shows approximately 12,000 distinct CDR3 sequences, with approximately 59% occurring only once. The sequenced sample was esophageal tumor tissue. The source is a male donor with esophageal squamous cell carcinoma. CDR3s include the opening cysteine and the closing phenylalanine or tryptophan. The D gene is left open where the match is weak. Rows give clone size only sometimes, using once, few, many, or a class for an expanded clone.

CDR3 protein: CASSIGLMTGLTWELFF
CDR3 DNA: TGTGCCAGTAGTATAGGCTTAATGACAGGGCTTACCTGGGAGCTGTTTTTT
CDR3 length: 17
V gene: TRBV19
J gene: TRBJ2-2
clone size: .
D gene: TRBD1

CDR3 protein: CASSSTASSYEQYF
CDR3 DNA: TGTGCCAGCAGCTCCACAGCAAGCTCCTACGAGCAGTACTTC
CDR3 length: 14
V gene: TRBV7-2
J gene: TRBJ2-7
clone size: .
D gene: .

CDR3 protein: CASSLAQGWYNEQYF
CDR3 DNA: TGTGCCAGCAGCTTAGCTCAGGGTTGGTACAATGAGCAGTACTTC
CDR3 length: 15
V gene: TRBV7-2
J gene: TRBJ2-5
clone size: .
D gene: .

CDR3 protein: CASTPGLAGINEQFF
CDR3 DNA: TGTGCCAGCACCCCCGGACTAGCGGGAATAAATGAGCAGTTCTTC
CDR3 length: 15
V gene: TRBV6-1
J gene: TRBJ2-1
clone size: once
D gene: TRBD2

CDR3 protein: CASRRQPGQGGQPQHF
CDR3 DNA: TGTGCCAGCAGAAGACAACCGGGACAGGGGGGTCAGCCCCAGCATTTT
CDR3 length: 16
V gene: TRBV7-8
J gene: TRBJ1-5
clone size: medium-sized
D gene: TRBD1

CDR3 protein: CASSRGRAPLHF
CDR3 DNA: TGTGCCAGCAGTAGGGGTCGGGCACCCCTCCACTTT
CDR3 length: 12
V gene: TRBV6-2/TRBV6-3
J gene: TRBJ1-6
clone size: .
D gene: .

CDR3 protein: CASSHRDNEQFF
CDR3 DNA: TGTGCCAGCAGCCATCGAGACAATGAGCAGTTCTTC
CDR3 length: 12
V gene: TRBV4-1
J gene: TRBJ2-1
clone size: .
D gene: .

CDR3 protein: CASSPIWENEQFF
CDR3 DNA: TGTGCCAGCAGCCCAATATGGGAGAATGAGCAGTTCTTC
CDR3 length: 13
V gene: TRBV7-8
J gene: TRBJ2-1
clone size: .
D gene: .

CDR3 protein: CATSDTTVQETQYF
CDR3 DNA: TGTGCCACCAGTGACACGACAGTCCAAGAGACCCAGTACTTC
CDR3 length: 14
V gene: TRBV24-1
J gene: TRBJ2-5
clone size: .
D gene: .

CDR3 protein: CASSLGGAATQYF
CDR3 DNA: TGTGCCAGCAGCTTGGGGGGGGCAGCGACCCAGTACTTC
CDR3 length: 13
V gene: TRBV5-6
J gene: TRBJ2-5
clone size: .
D gene: .

CDR3 protein: CASSSPYRVLSGETQYF
CDR3 DNA: TGTGCCAGCAGCTCGCCTTACAGGGTATTAAGTGGAGAGACCCAGTACTTC
CDR3 length: 17
V gene: TRBV7-2
J gene: TRBJ2-5
clone size: .
D gene: .

CDR3 protein: CASTGGSSYNEQFF
CDR3 DNA: TGTGCCAGCACCGGGGGATCCTCCTACAATGAGCAGTTCTTC
CDR3 length: 14
V gene: TRBV2
J gene: TRBJ2-1
clone size: many
D gene: .

CDR3 protein: CASSHYTASTDTQYF
CDR3 DNA: TGTGCCAGCAGCCACTACACGGCCTCCACAGATACGCAGTATTTT
CDR3 length: 15
V gene: TRBV7-9
J gene: TRBJ2-3
clone size: medium-sized
D gene: .

CDR3 protein: CASSLAIAGELYF
CDR3 DNA: TGTGCCAGCAGCTTAGCGATCGCCGGGGAGCTGTACTTC
CDR3 length: 13
V gene: TRBV7-2
J gene: TRBJ2-6
clone size: .
D gene: .

CDR3 protein: CASSLRFGDTQYF
CDR3 DNA: TGTGCCAGCAGCTTAAGGTTCGGGGATACGCAGTATTTT
CDR3 length: 13
V gene: TRBV7-6
J gene: TRBJ2-3
clone size: .
D gene: .

CDR3 protein: CAYTGAREQFF
CDR3 DNA: TGTGCCTATACGGGGGCTCGTGAGCAGTTCTTC
CDR3 length: 11
V gene: TRBV30
J gene: TRBJ2-1
clone size: .
D gene: .

CDR3 protein: CSARDGQGSNQAQHF
CDR3 DNA: TGCAGTGCTAGAGACGGACAGGGGTCGAATCAGGCCCAGCATTTT
CDR3 length: 15
V gene: TRBV20-1
J gene: TRBJ1-5
clone size: many
D gene: TRBD1

CDR3 protein: CASSGRWGGGMNTEAFF
CDR3 DNA: TGTGCCAGCAGCGGTCGTTGGGGCGGGGGGATGAACACTGAAGCTTTCTTT
CDR3 length: 17
V gene: TRBV3-1
J gene: TRBJ1-1
clone size: .
D gene: .

CDR3 protein: CAWGARETDYNEQFF
CDR3 DNA: TGTGCCTGGGGCGCCCGGGAGACCGATTACAATGAGCAGTTCTTC
CDR3 length: 15
V gene: TRBV30
J gene: TRBJ2-1
clone size: .
D gene: .

CDR3 protein: CASSLGPRLFF
CDR3 DNA: TGTGCCAGCAGCTTAGGACCTCGGCTGTTCTTC
CDR3 length: 11
V gene: TRBV7-6
J gene: TRBJ2-1
clone size: .
D gene: .

CDR3 protein: CASSTPTGTGGYEQYF
CDR3 DNA: TGTGCCAGCAGCACCCCAACCGGGACAGGGGGCTACGAGCAGTACTTC
CDR3 length: 16
V gene: TRBV6-1
J gene: TRBJ2-7
clone size: .
D gene: TRBD1

CDR3 protein: CASSTSGVYNEQFF
CDR3 DNA: TGTGCCAGCTCCACTAGCGGGGTTTACAATGAGCAGTTCTTC
CDR3 length: 14
V gene: TRBV7-6
J gene: TRBJ2-1
clone size: .
D gene: TRBD2

CDR3 protein: CASAESNYGYTF
CDR3 DNA: TGTGCTAGCGCGGAGTCGAACTATGGCTACACCTTC
CDR3 length: 12
V gene: TRBV7-2
J gene: TRBJ1-2
clone size: once
D gene: .

CDR3 protein: CASSPQGATNEKLFF
CDR3 DNA: TGCGCCAGCAGCCCACAGGGGGCAACTAATGAAAAACTGTTTTTT
CDR3 length: 15
V gene: TRBV5-1
J gene: TRBJ1-4
clone size: many
D gene: TRBD1

CDR3 protein: CASSETGALSGNTIYF
CDR3 DNA: TGTGCCAGCAGTGAAACAGGGGCCCTCTCTGGAAACACCATATATTTT
CDR3 length: 16
V gene: TRBV28
J gene: TRBJ1-3
clone size: many
D gene: TRBD1

CDR3 protein: CASSLLGQSHILPYEQYF
CDR3 DNA: TGTGCCAGCAGCTTATTGGGACAGAGCCACATACTTCCCTACGAGCAGTACTTC
CDR3 length: 18
V gene: TRBV12-3/TRBV12-4
J gene: TRBJ2-7
clone size: .
D gene: TRBD1

CDR3 protein: CASSYRGVGNTEAFF
CDR3 DNA: TGTGCCAGCAGTTACCGAGGGGTGGGGAACACTGAAGCTTTCTTT
CDR3 length: 15
V gene: TRBV6-6
J gene: TRBJ1-1
clone size: .
D gene: .

CDR3 protein: CASSRLVEVGEQYF
CDR3 DNA: TGTGCCAGCAGCAGACTAGTGGAGGTCGGCGAGCAGTACTTC
CDR3 length: 14
V gene: TRBV7-2
J gene: TRBJ2-7
clone size: few
D gene: .

CDR3 protein: CASSPTSGANEQFF
CDR3 DNA: TGTGCCAGCAGCCCGACTAGCGGGGCCAATGAGCAGTTCTTC
CDR3 length: 14
V gene: TRBV7-3
J gene: TRBJ2-1
clone size: .
D gene: TRBD2

CDR3 protein: CASSLGSAYSYNEQFF
CDR3 DNA: TGTGCCAGCAGCTTAGGATCGGCATATTCCTACAATGAGCAGTTCTTC
CDR3 length: 16
V gene: TRBV7-6
J gene: TRBJ2-1
clone size: .
D gene: .

CDR3 protein: CASSLFGGSQETQYF
CDR3 DNA: TGTGCCAGCAGCTTATTCGGTGGCTCCCAAGAGACCCAGTACTTC
CDR3 length: 15
V gene: TRBV7-3
J gene: TRBJ2-5
clone size: .
D gene: .

CDR3 protein: CASTSGQGAPEAFF
CDR3 DNA: TGTGCCAGCACCTCCGGACAGGGGGCCCCTGAAGCTTTCTTT
CDR3 length: 14
V gene: TRBV5-6
J gene: TRBJ1-1
clone size: .
D gene: TRBD1

CDR3 protein: CSVELPTGTNEKLFF
CDR3 DNA: TGCAGCGTGGAGCTACCGACAGGGACTAATGAAAAACTGTTTTTT
CDR3 length: 15
V gene: TRBV29-1
J gene: TRBJ1-4
clone size: .
D gene: TRBD1

CDR3 protein: CASSHNAGARHNEQFF
CDR3 DNA: TGTGCCAGCAGCCACAACGCGGGAGCCCGACATAATGAGCAGTTCTTC
CDR3 length: 16
V gene: TRBV7-3
J gene: TRBJ2-1
clone size: .
D gene: TRBD2

CDR3 protein: CASSISGANVLTF
CDR3 DNA: TGTGCCAGCAGCATCTCTGGGGCCAACGTCCTGACTTTC
CDR3 length: 13
V gene: TRBV6-1
J gene: TRBJ2-6
clone size: medium-sized
D gene: .

CDR3 protein: CASSSGTSGRDEQYF
CDR3 DNA: TGTGCCAGCAGCTCTGGGACGAGCGGGAGGGACGAGCAGTACTTC
CDR3 length: 15
V gene: TRBV7-9
J gene: TRBJ2-7
clone size: .
D gene: TRBD2

CDR3 protein: CASRNRVDTEAFF
CDR3 DNA: TGTGCCAGCAGAAACAGGGTCGACACTGAAGCTTTCTTT
CDR3 length: 13
V gene: TRBV11-3
J gene: TRBJ1-1
clone size: many
D gene: .

CDR3 protein: CASSIGGTSGQETQYF
CDR3 DNA: TGTGCCAGCAGCATCGGAGGGACTAGCGGACAAGAGACCCAGTACTTC
CDR3 length: 16
V gene: TRBV7-2
J gene: TRBJ2-5
clone size: .
D gene: TRBD2

CDR3 protein: CASSLQDPSQPQHF
CDR3 DNA: TGTGCCAGCAGCTTACAGGACCCCAGCCAGCCCCAGCATTTT
CDR3 length: 14
V gene: TRBV7-9
J gene: TRBJ1-5
clone size: medium-sized
D gene: .

CDR3 protein: CASSLQGATGELFF
CDR3 DNA: TGTGCCAGCAGCTTACAGGGGGCGACCGGGGAGCTGTTTTTT
CDR3 length: 14
V gene: TRBV7-4
J gene: TRBJ2-2
clone size: .
D gene: TRBD1

CDR3 protein: CASSLTGEGAYEQYF
CDR3 DNA: TGTGCCAGCAGCTTAACGGGGGAGGGAGCCTACGAGCAGTACTTC
CDR3 length: 15
V gene: TRBV7-9
J gene: TRBJ2-7
clone size: once
D gene: TRBD2

CDR3 protein: CASSEPVNTEAFF
CDR3 DNA: TGTGCCAGCAGTGAACCAGTGAACACTGAAGCTTTCTTT
CDR3 length: 13
V gene: TRBV6-1
J gene: TRBJ1-1
clone size: .
D gene: .

CDR3 protein: CASSHTGGLNTEAFF
CDR3 DNA: TGTGCCAGCAGCCACACCGGGGGGCTGAACACTGAAGCTTTCTTT
CDR3 length: 15
V gene: TRBV7-3
J gene: TRBJ1-1
clone size: many
D gene: .

CDR3 protein: CASSPRRADKDNTGELFF
CDR3 DNA: TGTGCCAGCAGCCCCCGTAGAGCGGACAAAGACAACACCGGGGAGCTGTTTTTT
CDR3 length: 18
V gene: TRBV6-1
J gene: TRBJ2-2
clone size: many
D gene: .

CDR3 protein: CASSLSQGGYGYTF
CDR3 DNA: TGTGCCAGCAGCCTCTCACAGGGAGGGTATGGCTACACCTTC
CDR3 length: 14
V gene: TRBV7-2
J gene: TRBJ1-2
clone size: .
D gene: .

CDR3 protein: CASSSGTGAYNEQFF
CDR3 DNA: TGTGCCAGCAGTTCCGGGACAGGGGCCTACAATGAGCAGTTCTTC
CDR3 length: 15
V gene: TRBV5-3
J gene: TRBJ2-1
clone size: .
D gene: TRBD1

CDR3 protein: CASSLTTGADTQYF
CDR3 DNA: TGTGCCAGCAGCTTAACCACGGGAGCAGATACGCAGTATTTT
CDR3 length: 14
V gene: TRBV7-3
J gene: TRBJ2-3
clone size: .
D gene: .

CDR3 protein: CASSYGPAGANVLTF
CDR3 DNA: TGTGCCAGCAGTTACGGGCCAGCTGGGGCCAACGTCCTGACTTTC
CDR3 length: 15
V gene: TRBV6-2/TRBV6-3
J gene: TRBJ2-6
clone size: .
D gene: .

CDR3 protein: CASSLAGTSGITQYF
CDR3 DNA: TGTGCCAGCAGTTTAGCCGGGACTAGCGGTATTACGCAGTATTTT
CDR3 length: 15
V gene: TRBV12-3/TRBV12-4
J gene: TRBJ2-3
clone size: medium-sized
D gene: TRBD2

CDR3 protein: CASSSRNYGYTF
CDR3 DNA: TGTGCCAGCAGCTCAAGGAACTATGGCTACACCTTC
CDR3 length: 12
V gene: TRBV6-1
J gene: TRBJ1-2
clone size: many
D gene: .

CDR3 protein: CASSLRSGGRDRTDTQYF
CDR3 DNA: TGTGCCAGCAGCTTAAGGAGCGGGGGGCGAGACCGCACCGATACGCAGTATTTT
CDR3 length: 18
V gene: TRBV7-6
J gene: TRBJ2-3
clone size: .
D gene: TRBD2

CDR3 protein: CASSLGGVSNQPQHF
CDR3 DNA: TGTGCCAGCAGCTTAGGAGGGGTGAGCAATCAGCCCCAGCATTTT
CDR3 length: 15
V gene: TRBV7-4
J gene: TRBJ1-5
clone size: .
D gene: .

CDR3 protein: CASKPDQGQRSYNEQFF
CDR3 DNA: TGTGCCAGCAAGCCAGATCAGGGACAGCGTTCCTACAATGAGCAGTTCTTC
CDR3 length: 17
V gene: TRBV6-2/TRBV6-3
J gene: TRBJ2-1
clone size: few
D gene: TRBD1

CDR3 protein: CAISDRGAETQYF
CDR3 DNA: TGTGCCATCAGTGATCGGGGGGCTGAGACCCAGTACTTC
CDR3 length: 13
V gene: TRBV10-3
J gene: TRBJ2-5
clone size: few
D gene: .

CDR3 protein: CASGLGQGAGETQYF
CDR3 DNA: TGTGCTAGTGGTTTGGGACAGGGGGCGGGGGAGACCCAGTACTTC
CDR3 length: 15
V gene: TRBV12-5
J gene: TRBJ2-5
clone size: .
D gene: TRBD1

CDR3 protein: CASSPHAQGPRETQYF
CDR3 DNA: TGTGCCAGCAGTCCACACGCCCAGGGGCCCCGAGAGACCCAGTACTTC
CDR3 length: 16
V gene: TRBV12-3/TRBV12-4
J gene: TRBJ2-5
clone size: .
D gene: .

CDR3 protein: CASSRGKGETQYF
CDR3 DNA: TGTGCCAGCAGTAGGGGGAAGGGAGAGACCCAGTACTTC
CDR3 length: 13
V gene: TRBV7-3
J gene: TRBJ2-5
clone size: .
D gene: .

CDR3 protein: CASSLSGSVWNTEAFF
CDR3 DNA: TGTGCCAGCAGCTTATCCGGAAGTGTTTGGAACACTGAAGCTTTCTTT
CDR3 length: 16
V gene: TRBV7-2
J gene: TRBJ1-1
clone size: large
D gene: .

CDR3 protein: CASSLGTVQETQYF
CDR3 DNA: TGTGCCAGCAGCTTAGGGACAGTCCAAGAGACCCAGTACTTC
CDR3 length: 14
V gene: TRBV7-2
J gene: TRBJ2-5
clone size: few
D gene: .

CDR3 protein: CASSVSREDEQFF
CDR3 DNA: TGTGCCAGCAGCGTCTCCCGGGAGGATGAGCAGTTCTTC
CDR3 length: 13
V gene: TRBV7-3
J gene: TRBJ2-1
clone size: once
D gene: TRBD2